Listed below are T cell receptor beta chains from one sample, sequenced in a study of shared clonotypes between healthy human individuals. TCRdb's table, derived via immunoSEQ multiplex PCR, lists solely in-frame clones and lacks some. Here the sample spans a few million clones, about 92% being singletons. The sample was naive CD4+ T cells from PBMCs. The receptor source for this set is a man aged 18 to 30 in good health. Some clones in this sample may be carry-over from other donors' samples. The CDR3 runs from the conserved cysteine through the conserved F or W. The D gene is left open where the match is weak. Some rows have no size entry. The others give once, few or many, or a class for an expanded clone.

size	V	J	D	CDR3	DNA
.	TRBV5-4	TRBJ1-2	.	CASSSLGGNYGYTF	TGTGCCAGCAGTTCCCTTGGGGGGAACTATGGCTACACCTTC
once	TRBV18	TRBJ1-5	.	CASSRNKNSNQPQHF	TGTGCCAGCTCCCGAAATAAAAATAGCAATCAGCCCCAGCATTTT
once	TRBV5-1	TRBJ1-2	.	CASSGDHYGYTF	TGCGCCAGCAGCGGGGACCACTATGGCTACACCTTC
.	TRBV27	TRBJ2-7	.	CASSLVRMETYEQYF	TGTGCCAGCAGTTTAGTCAGGATGGAGACATACGAGCAGTACTTC
.	TRBV6-1	TRBJ2-7	TRBD2	CASKVVSGNNYEQYF	TGTGCCAGCAAAGTTGTCAGCGGGAACAACTACGAGCAGTACTTC
.	TRBV28	TRBJ1-2	.	CASSLFGGPNYGYTF	TGTGCCAGCAGTTTATTCGGGGGACCCAACTATGGCTACACCTTC
.	TRBV6-1	TRBJ2-5	.	CASRNRAGVEETQYF	TGTGCCAGCAGAAACAGGGCGGGGGTAGAAGAGACCCAGTACTTC
.	TRBV6-1	TRBJ2-3	.	CASSGPGTDTQYF	TGTGCCAGCAGTGGCCCGGGCACAGATACGCAGTATTTT
once	TRBV5-1	TRBJ2-3	.	CASSDGDRRPSGWRNTQYF	TGCGCCAGCAGCGACGGAGACAGGCGTCCTAGCGGCTGGAGGAATACGCAGTATTTT
.	TRBV7-3	TRBJ2-3	.	CASSLLGTSTDTQYF	TGTGCCAGCAGCTTATTGGGGACTAGCACAGATACGCAGTATTTT
.	TRBV6-1	TRBJ2-7	.	CASSEALEQDEQYF	TGTGCCAGCAGTGAAGCGCTGGAGCAGGACGAGCAGTACTTC
once	TRBV4-1	TRBJ2-1	TRBD2	CASSQRTSGHNEQFF	TGCGCCAGCAGCCAACGGACTAGCGGACACAATGAGCAGTTCTTC
.	TRBV6-6	TRBJ2-7	.	CASSYGGSYYEQYF	TGTGCCAGCAGTTACGGTGGCAGCTACTACGAGCAGTACTTC
.	TRBV7-2	TRBJ1-5	.	CASAGGRGNQPQHF	TGTGCCAGCGCCGGGGGGAGGGGCAATCAGCCCCAGCATTTT
once	TRBV15	TRBJ2-1	.	CATSRDIAEEQFF	TGTGCCACCAGCAGAGACATAGCGGAAGAGCAGTTCTTC
.	TRBV5-1	TRBJ2-3	TRBD2	CASSREGGRTDTQYF	TGCGCCAGCAGCCGGGAGGGCGGGAGAACAGATACGCAGTATTTT
.	TRBV28	TRBJ2-7	TRBD1	CASSPPRGRTYEQYF	TGTGCCAGCAGTCCCCCCAGGGGGAGAACCTACGAGCAGTACTTC
.	TRBV5-1	TRBJ2-7	.	CASSLGPDSYEQYF	TGCGCCAGCAGCTTGGGACCGGACTCCTACGAGCAGTACTTC
.	TRBV7-9	TRBJ2-6	.	CASGDISSGANVLTF	TGTGCCAGCGGGGACATATCCTCTGGGGCCAACGTCCTGACTTTC
.	TRBV7-9	TRBJ2-7	.	CASSSQGAHNYEQYF	TGTGCCAGCAGCTCCCAGGGTGCTCACAACTACGAGCAGTACTTC
few	TRBV28	TRBJ2-2	TRBD2	CASTTSGRANGELFF	TGTGCCAGCACTACAAGCGGGAGGGCCAACGGGGAGCTGTTTTTT
.	TRBV5-1	TRBJ2-7	TRBD1	CASSPQTGVVEQYF	TGCGCCAGCAGCCCTCAAACAGGGGTGGTCGAGCAGTACTTC
.	TRBV19	TRBJ2-1	.	CARHRPAGPPPYNEQFF	TGTGCCAGACATAGACCAGCGGGCCCCCCCCCGTACAATGAGCAGTTCTTC
.	TRBV5-1	TRBJ2-5	TRBD2	CASSLGTTGRETQYF	TGCGCCAGCAGCCTCGGGACTACCGGGCGGGAGACCCAGTACTTC
.	TRBV11-2	TRBJ1-2	.	CASSWDNPAWLYGYTF	TGTGCCAGCAGCTGGGATAACCCCGCCTGGCTCTATGGCTACACCTTC
.	TRBV5-1	TRBJ1-2	.	CASNLGRTWDYGYTF	TGCGCCAGCAACTTAGGTCGGACTTGGGACTATGGCTACACCTTC
.	TRBV5-1	TRBJ2-1	.	CASSVTDRDEQFF	TGCGCCAGCAGCGTGACAGATAGGGATGAGCAGTTCTTC
.	TRBV5-4	TRBJ2-5	TRBD1	CASSTRQGGETQYF	TGTGCCAGCAGCACCAGACAGGGTGGGGAGACCCAGTACTTC
.	TRBV10-2	TRBJ1-1	.	CASSDWQDTFF	TGCGCCAGCAGTGATTGGCAGGACACTTTCTTT
.	TRBV6-6	TRBJ2-3	.	CASSAPGHRTDTQYF	TGTGCCAGCAGTGCCCCGGGACATCGAACAGATACGCAGTATTTT
.	TRBV5-1	TRBJ2-5	TRBD2	CASSSIVGLAGETQYF	TGCGCCAGCAGCTCGATTGTGGGACTAGCGGGAGAGACCCAGTACTTC
.	TRBV21-1	TRBJ2-6	.	CASRAGARLSGANVLTF	TGTGCCAGCCGGGCAGGGGCCCGCCTCTCTGGGGCCAACGTCCTGACTTTC
.	TRBV28	TRBJ2-1	TRBD1	CASRRQGRGPNEQFF	TGTGCCAGCAGGCGACAGGGGAGAGGGCCTAATGAGCAGTTCTTC
.	TRBV28	TRBJ2-1	TRBD2	CASSLSARRGRPDNEQFF	TGTGCCAGCAGTTTATCGGCCCGACGCGGGAGGCCGGACAATGAGCAGTTCTTC
.	TRBV19	TRBJ1-2	.	CASSIVQAENYGYTF	TGTGCCAGTAGTATAGTACAGGCCGAGAACTATGGCTACACCTTC
.	TRBV5-1	TRBJ1-2	.	CASSLVGQEGYGYTF	TGCGCCAGCAGCTTGGTAGGGCAGGAGGGCTATGGCTACACCTTC
once	TRBV2	TRBJ2-5	TRBD2	CASSVTSGTAPETQYF	TGTGCCAGCAGTGTAACTAGCGGGACCGCCCCAGAGACCCAGTACTTC
.	TRBV2	TRBJ1-5	.	CASSDQQPQHF	TGTGCCAGCAGTGATCAGCAGCCCCAGCATTTT
.	TRBV18	TRBJ2-1	.	CASSSSNRGGDPNNEQFF	TGTGCCAGCTCTTCTTCCAACAGGGGCGGGGACCCAAACAATGAGCAGTTCTTC
once	TRBV11-2	TRBJ2-7	TRBD1	CASSPHGILQGFSYEQYF	TGTGCCAGCAGCCCACACGGAATACTACAGGGGTTCTCCTACGAGCAGTACTTC
.	TRBV7-8	TRBJ2-2	.	CASSLVRQPTGELFF	TGTGCCAGCAGCTTAGTGCGCCAGCCCACCGGGGAGCTGTTTTTT